These 6 T cell receptor beta chains originate from one sample sequenced in a study of PD-1 blockade in classical Hodgkin lymphoma. Time point described: cycle 4 day 1 (C4D1), after more than five weeks of nivolumab. Exposure to brentuximab vedotin varied, and each patient had relapsed following autologous stem cell transplantation. Method: immunoSEQ multiplex PCR; TCRdb's copy keeps in-frame clones and lacks some. The table records 100,000 or so clones, more than 70% of them present only once. Sequenced here: peripheral blood mononuclear cells (PBMCs), sampled before the fourth cycle of nivolumab. The receptors derive from a human donor with classical Hodgkin lymphoma.

The CDR3 nucleotides are TGCGCCAGCAGCTTGGGGGAGATAAAATATGAAGCTTTCTTT. This codes for CASSLGEIKYEAFF. J is TRBJ1-1 and V is TRBV5-1; no definite D call. Germline V gene lookup returns CDR1 SGHRS and CDR2 YFSETQ. This CDR3 is 14 amino acids long. Trimming removed 0 bases at V and 7 bases at J, with 13 bases between.

This clone has a single count. This rearrangement joins TRBV10-1 to TRBJ1-5; D may be TRBD1 (5 bases). Trimming left V 5 bases short and J 2 bases short, with 28 bases between. Germline CDR1 and CDR2: WNHNN and SYGVQD (reference sequence). This CDR3 is 20 amino acids long. The CDR3 spells CASSMTSPGRAKFGNQPQHF. In DNA form, the CDR3 reads TGCGCCAGCAGTATGACCTCGCCGGGCAGGGCGAAGTTTGGCAATCAGCCCCAGCATTTT.

The J gene is TRBJ2-1, the V gene TRBV5-1; no definite D call. Germline-derived CDR1 and CDR2 are SGHRS and YFSETQ. The CDR3 spans 15 residues. Trimming took off 0 bases at V and 8 bases at J, with 15 bases between the two ends. DNA for the CDR3: TGCGCCAGCAGCTTGGCGTGGGCCCATGCCGATGAGCAGTTCTTC. Protein: CASSLAWAHADEQFF.

The chain links TRBV2 to TRBJ1-6; 9 bases are shared with TRBD1. The germline gives CDR1 SNHLY, CDR2 FYNNEI. The trim removed 3 bases at V and 6 bases at J, leaving 3 bases unmatched. CDR3 length: 15 amino acids. The CDR3 region has the DNA TGTGCCAGCAGTGATCAGGGACAGGGTAATTCACCCCTCCACTTT. Translated: CASSDQGQGNSPLHF.

The gene calls are TRBV7-9 and TRBJ2-5; D gene unclear. The CDR3 contains 15 residues. The ends were cut back, 2 bases at V and 1 base at J, with 11 bases in the middle. CDR1 and CDR2 from the germline V gene are SEHNR and FQNEAQ (reference sequence). The CDR3 nucleotides are TGTGCCAGCAGCTTATCCCAAAACTCCCAAGAGACCCAGTACTTC. This encodes CASSLSQNSQETQYF.

V and J are TRBV4-1 and TRBJ1-1; D is uncertain. V lost 1 base, J lost 4 bases, and 13 bases lay in between. Germline CDR1 reads MGHRA; CDR2 reads YSYEKL. The CDR3 has 15 amino acids. This CDR3 is CASSQATTWATEAFF. DNA for the CDR3: TGCGCCAGCAGCCAAGCGACCACATGGGCCACTGAAGCTTTCTTT.